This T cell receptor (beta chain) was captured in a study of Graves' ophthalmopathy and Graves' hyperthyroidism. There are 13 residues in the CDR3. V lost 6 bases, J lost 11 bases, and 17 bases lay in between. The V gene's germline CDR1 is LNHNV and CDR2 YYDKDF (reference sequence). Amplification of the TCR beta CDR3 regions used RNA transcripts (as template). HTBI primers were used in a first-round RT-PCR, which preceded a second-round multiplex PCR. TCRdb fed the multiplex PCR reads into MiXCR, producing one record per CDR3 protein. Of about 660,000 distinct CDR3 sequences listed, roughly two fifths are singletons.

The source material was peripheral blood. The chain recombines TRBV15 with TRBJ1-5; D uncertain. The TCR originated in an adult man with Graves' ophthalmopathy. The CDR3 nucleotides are TGTGCCACCAGGCTAGCGGGAGGAGAGACCCAGCATTTT. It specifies CATRLAGGETQHF. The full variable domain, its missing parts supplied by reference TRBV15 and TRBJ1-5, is DAMVIQNPRYQVTQFGKPVTLSCSQTLNHNVMYWYQQKSSQAPKLLFHYYDKDFNNEADTPDNFQSRRPNTSFCFLDIRSPGLGDTAMYLCATRLAGGETQHFGDGTRLSIL.